This T cell receptor beta chain was captured in a study of a mutant IDH1 vaccine in newly diagnosed glioma. About this clone: Its target is unknown.

The germline CDR1 and CDR2 sequences are SGHTA and FQGNSA. V was cut by 3 bases and J by 4 bases, with 13 bases left in between. CDR3 size: 15 residues. The time point was: week 35, safety follow-up. The study gave 300 ug of mutant IDH1 20-mer peptide per vaccine dose, with topical imiquimod. Patients carried new grade 3 or 4 IDH1-mutant astrocytomas lacking nuclear ATRX. Sequencing was performed with immunoSEQ multiplex PCR; in TCRdb, only in-frame clones are kept and a portion is missing. The sample yields some 31,000 clones, 60% to 80% seen once. The receptor was isolated from a woman younger than 45 with glioma. Some clones in this sample may be carry-over from other donors' samples. The specimen comprised PBMCs, sampled from a glioma patient whose treatment included an IDH1 peptide vaccine. The chain carries TRBV7-2 and TRBJ2-1; D is possibly TRBD1 or TRBD2 (6 bases each). CDR3 coding DNA: TGTGCCAGCAGCTTCGGGGGCGGGCCTTACAATGAGCAGTTCTTC. Its protein product is CASSFGGGPYNEQFF.